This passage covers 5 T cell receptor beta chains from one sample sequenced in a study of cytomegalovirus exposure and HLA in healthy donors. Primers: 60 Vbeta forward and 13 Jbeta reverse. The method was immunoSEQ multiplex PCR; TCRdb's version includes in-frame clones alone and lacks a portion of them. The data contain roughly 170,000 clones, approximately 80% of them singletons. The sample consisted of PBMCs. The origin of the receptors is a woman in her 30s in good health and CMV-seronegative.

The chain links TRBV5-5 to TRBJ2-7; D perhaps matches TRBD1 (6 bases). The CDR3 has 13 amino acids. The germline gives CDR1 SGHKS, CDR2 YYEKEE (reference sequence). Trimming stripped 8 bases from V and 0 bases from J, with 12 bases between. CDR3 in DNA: TGTGCCAGTCTCAGGGGAATCTCCTACGAGCAGTACTTC. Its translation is CASLRGISYEQYF.

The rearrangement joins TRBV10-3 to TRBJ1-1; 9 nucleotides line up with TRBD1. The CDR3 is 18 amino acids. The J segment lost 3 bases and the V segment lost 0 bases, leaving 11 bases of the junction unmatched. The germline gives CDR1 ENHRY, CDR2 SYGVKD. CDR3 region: CAISESRGTGRVDTEAFF. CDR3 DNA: TGTGCCATCAGTGAGTCGCGGGGGACAGGGAGGGTGGACACTGAAGCTTTCTTT.

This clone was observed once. The CDR3 protein is CAWKGQTGSGANVLTF. CDR3 bases: TGTGCCTGGAAGGGACAAACCGGCTCTGGGGCCAACGTCCTGACTTTC. The chain employs TRBV30 and TRBJ2-6, with D possibly being TRBD1 (6 bases). V shed 4 bases and J shed 0 bases, with 13 bases lying between them. The CDR3 has 16 residues. Germline assignment: CDR1 GTSNPN and CDR2 SVGIG (reference sequence).

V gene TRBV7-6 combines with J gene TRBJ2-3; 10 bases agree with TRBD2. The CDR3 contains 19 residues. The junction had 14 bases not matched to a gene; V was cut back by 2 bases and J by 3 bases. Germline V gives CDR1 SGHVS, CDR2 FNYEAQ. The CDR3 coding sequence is TGTGCCAGCAGCTTAACTCACGTTCGAGCGGGGGGGGAGACAGATACGCAGTATTTT. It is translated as CASSLTHVRAGGETDTQYF.

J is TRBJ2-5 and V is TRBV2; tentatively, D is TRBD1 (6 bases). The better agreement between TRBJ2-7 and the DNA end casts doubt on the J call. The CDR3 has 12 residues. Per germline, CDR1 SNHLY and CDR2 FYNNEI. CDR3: CATQLQGYEQYF. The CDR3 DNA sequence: TGTGCCACCCAATTACAGGGCTACGAGCAGTACTTC.